The 26 T cell receptor beta chains given below trace back to one sample, sequenced in a study of vaccination effects on CD4 cells after COVID-19. Their recognized antigens are unknown. Libraries were prepared by immunoSEQ multiplex PCR; TCRdb keeps only in-frame clonotypes and omits some of them. The sample carries around 29,000 clones, approximately 71% recorded once. Before sequencing, viral peptide pools were used by the ViraFEST assay to expand antigen-specific CD4+ T cells. Following an approximately 9-day culture, CD4+ T cells were purified. All participants had two doses of either the BNT162b2 or mRNA-1273 vaccine. The sample was CD4+ T cells from PBMCs cultured with HCoV-NL63 spike peptides, taken after COVID-19 vaccination. The receptors were sampled from a human donor who received a COVID-19 vaccine.

The genes are TRBV3-1 (or the pseudogene TRBV3-2) and TRBJ2-6; D may be TRBD2 (6 bases). Trimming stripped 0 bases from V and 0 bases from J, with 30 bases between. Germline-derived CDR1 and CDR2 are LGHDT and YNNKEL (reference sequence). This CDR3 contains 24 residues. CDR3 coding DNA: TGTGCCAGCAGCCAAGATACTCCGCGCCCAAAGTGGAGGGACCACTTCTCTGGGGCCAACGTCCTGACTTTC. It codes for CASSQDTPRPKWRDHFSGANVLTF.

The chain carries TRBV12-3 or TRBV12-4 and TRBJ1-5; the D is unclear. The CDR3 has 12 residues. Trimming took 3 bases from V and 0 from J, leaving 0 bases between them. The CDR3 bases are TGTGCCAGCAGTTTTAGCAATCAGCCCCAGCATTTT. It codes for CASSFSNQPQHF.

This chain joins TRBV18 and TRBJ2-6; 10 bases line up with TRBD1. The J segment lost 0 bases and the V segment lost 6 bases, leaving 8 bases of the junction unmatched. Germline-derived CDR1 and CDR2 are KGHSH and LQKENI. The CDR3 loop spans 18 amino acids. CDR3: CASSLGQGYHSGANVLTF. CDR3 DNA sequence: TGTGCCAGCTCCTTGGGACAGGGGTATCACTCTGGGGCCAACGTCCTGACTTTC.

The CDR3 reads CAISESPLAGGQETQYF. The DNA of the CDR3 is TGTGCCATCAGTGAGTCGCCACTAGCGGGGGGACAAGAGACCCAGTACTTC. The chain couples TRBV10-3 to TRBJ2-5; 12 bases map to TRBD2. V was clipped by 0 bases and J by 2 bases; unmatched bases: 4. The length of the CDR3 is 17 residues. From germline, CDR1 is ENHRY and CDR2 SYGVKD.

This chain links TRBV12-3 or TRBV12-4 with TRBJ2-5; no clear D. V was shortened by 2 bases and J by 5 bases, with 6 bases between the two germline ends. The length of the CDR3 is 12 residues. DNA for the CDR3: TGTGCCAGCAGTTTATCACAGGAGACCCAGTACTTC. Amino acid sequence: CASSLSQETQYF.

The chain recombines TRBV19 with TRBJ2-2; D is undetermined. V shed 5 bases and J shed 4 bases, with 11 bases lying between them. The V gene's germline CDR1 is LNHDA and CDR2 SQIVND (reference sequence). The CDR3 extends over 14 amino acids. The CDR3 protein is CASSLTSFTGELFF. The CDR3 DNA follows: TGTGCCAGTAGTCTAACATCTTTCACCGGGGAGCTGTTTTTT.

The V gene is TRBV18, the J gene TRBJ1-4, with 7 bases matching TRBD1. Germline CDR1 and CDR2: KGHSH and LQKENI. V lost 5 bases and J lost 2; bases outside the gene matches: 2. This CDR3 comprises 14 residues. CDR3 coding DNA: TGTGCCAGCTCATCGACAGGGACTAATGAAAAACTGTTTTTT. This codes for CASSSTGTNEKLFF.

The V and J genes are TRBV7-8 and TRBJ1-3; D is unclear. This CDR3 has 18 amino acids. Germline V CDR1 and CDR2: SGHVS, FQNEAQ. Trimming removed 5 bases at V and 1 base at J, with 21 bases between. This CDR3 is CASSLISALGLSGNTIYF. DNA of the CDR3: TGTGCCAGCAGCCTTATTTCTGCCCTTGGATTGTCTGGAAACACCATATATTTT.

CDR3 region: CASSLVGAGFTDTQYF. The CDR3 DNA follows: TGTGCCAGCAGCTTAGTCGGGGCGGGGTTCACAGATACGCAGTATTTT. V is TRBV7-2 and J is TRBJ2-3, with D perhaps matching TRBD2 (6 bases). V was pared by 1 base and J by 2 bases, with 13 bases between. The germline CDR1 and CDR2 sequences are SGHTA and FQGNSA. The CDR3 is 16 amino acids.

The V call is TRBV10-2, the J call TRBJ1-5; the D is unclear. The CDR3 covers 13 residues. With 7 bases removed from V and 4 bases from J, the gap between germline ends came to 11 bases. The germline gives CDR1 WSHSY, CDR2 SAAADI. The CDR3 here is CASTAEENQPQHF. CDR3 nucleotide sequence: TGCGCCAGCACGGCGGAGGAGAATCAGCCCCAGCATTTT.

CDR3: CASSDRDNNEKLFF. The CDR3 DNA is TGTGCCAGCAGTGACAGAGATAATAATGAAAAACTGTTTTTT. This chain connects TRBV6-6 to TRBJ1-4; D possibly corresponds to TRBD1 (5 bases). V was shortened by 5 bases and J by 4 bases, with 11 bases between the two germline ends. CDR1 is MNHNY and CDR2 is SVGAGI in the germline V gene (reference sequence). This CDR3 comprises 14 residues.

The genes are TRBV6-5 and TRBJ1-3; weak D call: TRBD1 (5 bases). The germline V and J ends were trimmed by 6 bases and 0 bases, with 9 bases remaining between them. The CDR3 has 14 amino acids. Germline CDR1 reads MNHEY; CDR2 reads SVGAGI. CDR3 nucleotides: TGTGCCAGCAGCCGGGACTTCTCTGGAAACACCATATATTTT. It translates to CASSRDFSGNTIYF.

V is TRBV6-5 and J is TRBJ1-5; 7 bases are a match to TRBD1. The CDR3 is 16 residues long. J was trimmed by 3 bases and V by 2 bases; bases with no gene match: 7. The germline V gene encodes CDR1 MNHEY and CDR2 SVGAGI. The CDR3 spells CASSYTGQELNQPQHF. The CDR3, as DNA: TGTGCCAGCAGTTACACCGGACAGGAACTCAATCAGCCCCAGCATTTT.

The gene calls are TRBV12-5 and TRBJ2-7; D may be TRBD1 or TRBD2 (5 bases each). From germline, CDR1 is LGHNT and CDR2 FRNRAP. Trimming pared 1 base from V and 3 bases from J, leaving 7 bases between. The CDR3 consists of 13 residues. DNA for the CDR3: TGTGCTAGTGGTTTGGCAGGGAGCTACGAGCAGTACTTC. It codes for CASGLAGSYEQYF.

The chain couples TRBV19 to TRBJ2-5; 11 bases map to TRBD1. Germline CDR1 and CDR2: LNHDA and SQIVND (reference sequence). CDR3 length equals 16 residues. After removal of 2 bases from V and 4 bases from J, the junction contained 6 bases not matched to a gene. This chain's CDR3 is CASSIWTGGRRETQYF. CDR3 DNA sequence: TGTGCCAGTAGTATATGGACAGGGGGCCGGAGAGAGACCCAGTACTTC.

The V call is TRBV6-5, the J call TRBJ2-7; 9 bases match TRBD1. Unmatched junction bases numbered 7, after V lost 6 bases and J lost 1 base. The germline V gene encodes CDR1 MNHEY and CDR2 SVGAGI. The CDR3 is 15 amino acids. CDR3: CASRGTGFVSYEQYF. CDR3 nucleotides: TGTGCCAGCAGGGGGACAGGGTTCGTATCCTACGAGCAGTACTTC.

The chain combines TRBV30 with TRBJ2-5; D uncertain. There are 12 residues in the CDR3. V was shortened by 4 bases and J by 5 bases, with 11 bases between the two germline ends. Germline assignment: CDR1 GTSNPN and CDR2 SVGIG (reference sequence). The CDR3 loop reads CAWKPGGETQYF. The CDR3 nucleotides read TGTGCCTGGAAACCCGGTGGGGAGACCCAGTACTTC.

This clone has only a few counts. V gene TRBV6-1 combines with J gene TRBJ1-6; D is uncertain. V was cut by 2 bases and J by 8 bases, with 7 bases left in between. This CDR3 has 13 residues. Germline CDR1 is MNHNS and CDR2 is SASEGT. The CDR3 DNA sequence: TGTGCCAGCAGTGAACAGCAAGATTCACCCCTCCACTTT. It is translated as CASSEQQDSPLHF.

The chain couples TRBV9 to TRBJ1-6; D is uncertain. The CDR3 runs to 17 residues. CDR1 is SGDLS and CDR2 is YYNGEE in the germline V gene. Between the trimmed V and J ends, which lost 0 bases and 0 bases, there was a span of 10 bases. CDR3 protein: CASSVDRGSSYNSPLHF. CDR3 DNA: TGTGCCAGCAGCGTAGACCGTGGTAGCTCCTATAATTCACCCCTCCACTTT.

The chain recombines TRBV9 with TRBJ2-1; tentative D call: TRBD2 (6 bases). CDR1 SGDLS and CDR2 YYNGEE come from the germline V gene. The CDR3 is 14 amino acids. V lost 7 bases and J lost 1, with 12 bases in between. CDR3 sequence: CASDRGLSYNEQFF. CDR3 coding DNA: TGTGCCAGCGATAGGGGACTGTCCTACAATGAGCAGTTCTTC.

The gene calls are TRBV3-1 (or the pseudogene TRBV3-2) and TRBJ1-5; D unresolved. CDR1 and CDR2 (germline): LGHDT, YNNKEL (reference sequence). The CDR3 runs 15 residues. V was shortened by 0 bases and J by 4 bases, with 10 bases between the two germline ends. The DNA for the CDR3 is TGTGCCAGCAGCCAAGATACGATCAAGAATCAGCCCCAGCATTTT. Its translation: CASSQDTIKNQPQHF.

The chain carries TRBV3-1 (or the pseudogene TRBV3-2) and TRBJ2-3, with unresolved D. Per the germline V gene, CDR1 is LGHDT and CDR2 is YNNKEL (reference sequence). This CDR3 contains 14 residues. Trimming left V 2 bases short and J 1 base short, with 7 bases between. The CDR3 spells CASSQSTGTDTQYF. CDR3 in DNA: TGTGCCAGCAGCCAAAGCACCGGCACAGATACGCAGTATTTT.

This clone has a handful of counts. The V call is TRBV13, the J call TRBJ2-7; the match to TRBD1 covers 8 bases. Germline CDR1 is PRHDT and CDR2 is FYEKMQ (reference sequence). The V segment lost 5 bases and the J segment 2 bases; nucleotides outside the gene matches: 11. The CDR3 consists of 16 residues. CDR3 DNA: TGTGCCAGCAGCCGTACAGGGGGGATAATAGCCTACGAGCAGTACTTC. Translation gives CASSRTGGIIAYEQYF.

The chain couples TRBV10-2 to TRBJ1-3, with 8 bases that match TRBD1. This CDR3 has 16 residues. The trim removed 5 bases at V and 0 bases at J, leaving 6 bases unmatched. Germline assignment: CDR1 WSHSY and CDR2 SAAADI. CDR3 DNA: TGCGCCAGCAGTTTAAGTACAGGGGGCTCTGGAAACACCATATATTTT. This codes for CASSLSTGGSGNTIYF.

The J gene is TRBJ2-7, the V gene TRBV4-1; weak D call: TRBD2 (5 bases). In germline, CDR1 is MGHRA, CDR2 YSYEKL. The CDR3 contains 14 residues. The V gene lost 1 base and the J gene lost 5 bases, with 12 bases spanning the gap. DNA of the CDR3: TGCGCCAGCAGCCAAGCGGGGAACCAGAACGAGCAGTACTTC. It encodes CASSQAGNQNEQYF.

This chain links TRBV11-2 with TRBJ2-7; D assignment may be TRBD1 or TRBD2 (6 bases each). In germline, CDR1 is SGHAT, CDR2 FQNNGV. The CDR3 runs 16 residues. Trimming shortened V by 3 bases and J by 2 bases, and 17 bases separated the two germline ends. CDR3 nucleotide sequence: TGTGCCAGCAGCTTTGCCCCTGGGGGGCTCGCCTACGAGCAGTACTTC. The encoded protein is CASSFAPGGLAYEQYF.